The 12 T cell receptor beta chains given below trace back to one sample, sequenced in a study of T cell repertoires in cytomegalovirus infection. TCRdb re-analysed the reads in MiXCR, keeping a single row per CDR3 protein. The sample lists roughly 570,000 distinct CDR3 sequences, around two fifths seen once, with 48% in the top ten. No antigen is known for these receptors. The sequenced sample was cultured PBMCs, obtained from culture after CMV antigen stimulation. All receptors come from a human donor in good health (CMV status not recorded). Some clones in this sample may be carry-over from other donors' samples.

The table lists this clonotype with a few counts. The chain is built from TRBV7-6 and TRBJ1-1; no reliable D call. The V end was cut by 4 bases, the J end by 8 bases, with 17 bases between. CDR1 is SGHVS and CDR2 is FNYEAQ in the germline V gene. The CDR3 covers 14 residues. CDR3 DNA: TGTGCCAGCAGCTCCTTGGGCCGGATTACCGAAGCTTTCTTT. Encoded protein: CASSSLGRITEAFF.

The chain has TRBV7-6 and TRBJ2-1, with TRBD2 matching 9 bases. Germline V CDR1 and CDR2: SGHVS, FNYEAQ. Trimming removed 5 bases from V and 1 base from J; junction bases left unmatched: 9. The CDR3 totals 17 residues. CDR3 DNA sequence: TGTGCCAGCAGCCTGACCGCGGGGGGGCTATCCTACAATGAGCAGTTCTTC. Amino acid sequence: CASSLTAGGLSYNEQFF.

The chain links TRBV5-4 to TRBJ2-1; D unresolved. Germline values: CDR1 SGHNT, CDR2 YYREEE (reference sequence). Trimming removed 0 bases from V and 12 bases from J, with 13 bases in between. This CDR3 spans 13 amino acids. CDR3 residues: CASSLAGGERQFF. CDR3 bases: TGTGCCAGCAGCTTGGCCGGTGGAGAAAGGCAGTTCTTC.

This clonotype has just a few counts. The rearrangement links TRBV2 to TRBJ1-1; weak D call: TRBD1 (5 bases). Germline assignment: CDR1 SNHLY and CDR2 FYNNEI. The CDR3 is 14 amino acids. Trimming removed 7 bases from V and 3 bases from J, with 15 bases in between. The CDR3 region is CASTGGGRDTEAFF. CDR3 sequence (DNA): TGTGCCAGCACGGGGGGAGGTAGGGACACTGAAGCTTTCTTT.

CDR3 amino acids: CSARGDKLSSYNSPLHF. CDR3 nucleotide sequence: TGCAGTGCTAGAGGGGACAAATTGAGCTCCTATAATTCACCCCTCCACTTT. This sequence joins TRBV20-1 and TRBJ1-6, with D possibly TRBD1 on 6 matching bases. Germline V gene data show CDR1 as DFQATT and CDR2 as SNEGSKA (reference sequence). The germline V and J ends were trimmed by 1 base and 0 bases, with 13 bases remaining between them. The CDR3 is made up of 17 amino acids.

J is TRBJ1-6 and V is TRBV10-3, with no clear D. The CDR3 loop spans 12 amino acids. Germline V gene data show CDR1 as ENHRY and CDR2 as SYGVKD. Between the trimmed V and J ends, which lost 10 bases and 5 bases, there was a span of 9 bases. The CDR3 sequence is CATRQDNSPLHF. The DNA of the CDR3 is TGTGCCACGAGGCAGGATAATTCACCCCTCCACTTT.

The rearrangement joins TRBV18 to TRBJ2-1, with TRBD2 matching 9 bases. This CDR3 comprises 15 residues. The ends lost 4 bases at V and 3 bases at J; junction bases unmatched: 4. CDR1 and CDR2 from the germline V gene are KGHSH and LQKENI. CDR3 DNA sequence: TGTGCCAGCTCACTCGGGACTAGCATCTACAATGAGCAGTTCTTC. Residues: CASSLGTSIYNEQFF.

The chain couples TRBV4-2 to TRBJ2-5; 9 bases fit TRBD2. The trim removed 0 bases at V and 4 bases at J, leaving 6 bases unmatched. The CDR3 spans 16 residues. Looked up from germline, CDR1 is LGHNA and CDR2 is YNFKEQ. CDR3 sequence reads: CASSQDPRGGRETQYF. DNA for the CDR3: TGTGCCAGCAGCCAAGATCCGCGGGGGGGCAGAGAGACCCAGTACTTC.

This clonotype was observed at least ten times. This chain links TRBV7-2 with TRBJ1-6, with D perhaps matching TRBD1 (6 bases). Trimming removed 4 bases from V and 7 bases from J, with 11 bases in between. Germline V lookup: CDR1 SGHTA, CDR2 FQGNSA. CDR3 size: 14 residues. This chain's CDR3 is CASSYRTENSPLHF. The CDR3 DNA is TGTGCCAGCAGCTACCGGACAGAGAATTCACCCCTCCACTTT.

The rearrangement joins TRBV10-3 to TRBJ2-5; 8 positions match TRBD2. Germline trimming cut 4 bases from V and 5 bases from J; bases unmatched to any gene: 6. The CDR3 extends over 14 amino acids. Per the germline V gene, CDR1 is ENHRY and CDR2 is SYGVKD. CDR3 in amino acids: CAISAAGDRETQYF. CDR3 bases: TGTGCCATCAGTGCAGCGGGGGACCGTGAGACCCAGTACTTC.

In DNA, the CDR3 is TGTGCCAGCAGCCGCAGGGCCATCCGCTCTGGAAACACCATATATTTT. This gives the protein CASSRRAIRSGNTIYF. The chain is built from TRBV4-2 and TRBJ1-3; perhaps TRBD1 as D (5 bases). The CDR3 has 16 residues. Per germline, CDR1 LGHNA and CDR2 YNFKEQ. V was cut by 4 bases and J by 0 bases, with 13 bases left in between.

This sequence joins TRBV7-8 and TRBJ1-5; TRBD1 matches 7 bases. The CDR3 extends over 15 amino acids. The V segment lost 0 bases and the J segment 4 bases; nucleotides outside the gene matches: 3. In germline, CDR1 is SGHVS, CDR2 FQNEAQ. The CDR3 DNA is TGTGCCAGCAGCTTAGCGGTGGGACAGAATCAGCCCCAGCATTTT. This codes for CASSLAVGQNQPQHF. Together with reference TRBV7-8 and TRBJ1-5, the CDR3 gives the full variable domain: GAGVSQSPRYKVAKRGQDVALRCDPISGHVSLFWYQQALGQGPEFLTYFQNEAQLDKSGLPSDRFFAERPEGSVSTLKIQRTQQEDSAVYLCASSLAVGQNQPQHFGDGTRLSIL.